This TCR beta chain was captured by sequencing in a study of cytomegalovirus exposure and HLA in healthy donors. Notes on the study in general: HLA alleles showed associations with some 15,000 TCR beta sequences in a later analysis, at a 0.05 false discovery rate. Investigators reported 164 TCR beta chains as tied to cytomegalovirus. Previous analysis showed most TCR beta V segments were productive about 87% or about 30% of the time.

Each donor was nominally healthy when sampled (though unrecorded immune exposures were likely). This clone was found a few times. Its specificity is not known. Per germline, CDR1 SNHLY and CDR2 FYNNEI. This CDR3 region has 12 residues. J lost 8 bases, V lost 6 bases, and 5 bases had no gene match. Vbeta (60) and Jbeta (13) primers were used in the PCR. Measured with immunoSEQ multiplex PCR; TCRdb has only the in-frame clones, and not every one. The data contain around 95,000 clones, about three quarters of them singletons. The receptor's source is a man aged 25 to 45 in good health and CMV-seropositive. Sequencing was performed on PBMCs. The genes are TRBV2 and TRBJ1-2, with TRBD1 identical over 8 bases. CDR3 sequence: CASSLDRDGYTF. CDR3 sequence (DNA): TGTGCCAGCAGCCTGGACAGGGACGGCTACACCTTC.